This T cell receptor (beta chain) was sequenced in a study of OX40 agonist ivuxolimab in advanced cancers. A note on the overall study: Ivuxolimab was a fully human IgG2 agonistic monoclonal antibody targeting the costimulatory receptor OX40 (CD134). Three dose-escalation patients achieved partial responses, one with hepatocellular carcinoma and two with cutaneous melanoma. Peripheral TCRbeta sequencing aimed to test whether ivuxolimab altered TCR sequence diversity and caused clonal T-cell expansion. Patients were allowed to have had prior anti-PD-1, anti-PD-L1 or anti-CTLA-4 therapy, and 40% of the dose-escalation patients had been treated with checkpoint inhibitors. Among the approximately 54 dose-escalation patients, approximately 20 had hepatocellular carcinoma, 15 or so melanoma, 9 renal cell carcinoma and 9 head and neck cancer. In the dose-escalation cohort, over 65% of patients were male, and the mean age was approximately 55 years, with a range of 23 to 79. Intravenous ivuxolimab was administered to patients every 2 weeks at six dose levels: 0.01, 0.1, 0.3, 1.5, 3 and 10 mg/kg. The monotherapy dose-escalation portion (N of about 52 patients) of the phase I ivuxolimab trial is reported in the paper.

V is shortened by 0 bases, J by 8 bases, and the region joining them spans 10 bases. CDR1 and CDR2, per the germline V gene, are LGHNA and YNFKEQ. From cysteine to phenylalanine, the CDR3 is 14 amino acids long. Just CDR3 DNA is preserved here, 42 bases in frame from base 1. To sequence the TCRbeta CDR3 region, genomic DNA was isolated from the sorted cells. TCRbeta CDR3 regions were sequenced using the immunoSEQ Assay. Not all clones reach the TCRdb copy of this immuneACCESS table, which keeps in-frame sequences only. Checked studies attribute under half of the gap to unresolved V genes and leave the rest unexplained. Across this sample there are 50,000 to 75,000 clones, with around nine tenths seen only once. The ten largest clones represent roughly 0.6% of the sample. Notes on this clone: There is no known antigen for this receptor. Nothing much larger sits one base from this clone, and base qualities are not available.

The full study reports these points: In the 0.1-3.0 mg/kg groups, partial responders were among the patients with the lowest normalized peripheral clonal expansion, particularly in CD8+ T cells. Low levels of normalized T-cell clonal expansion were also seen in some patients who did not respond. After ivuxolimab, expanded clones were on average more numerous among CD8+ T cells than among CD4+ T cells. The antigen specificity of the peripheral T cells that underwent clonal expansion was not determined. At doses from 0.1 to 3.0 mg/kg, clonal expansion was seen in both CD4+ and CD8+ blood T cells between baseline and week 6.

The trial excluded patients who had a history of autoimmune disease or were on systemic immunosuppression. Peripheral blood for TCR sequencing was collected from all dose cohorts at baseline, on cycle 4 day 1, and on cycle 7 day 1. The samples were drawn from a first-in-human, open-label, multicenter phase I dose-escalation trial of ivuxolimab. Adults with locally advanced or metastatic melanoma, renal cell carcinoma, hepatocellular carcinoma or head and neck squamous cell carcinoma were enrolled in the trial. Before TCR sequencing, CD4+ T cells and CD8+ T cells from peripheral blood were sorted into separate populations.

This sample comprised CD4+ or CD8+ T cells sorted from blood, obtained in a trial of the OX40 agonist ivuxolimab. The sequence was collected from an adult with an advanced solid tumor such as melanoma, head and neck, liver or kidney cancer. The chain is assembled from TRBV4-2 and TRBJ1-4; TRBD1 might be the D gene, on 5 matching bases. The CDR3 region: CASSQDTGVEKLFF. The base sequence is TGTGCCAGCAGCCAAGATACGGGGGTAGAAAAACTGTTTTTT.